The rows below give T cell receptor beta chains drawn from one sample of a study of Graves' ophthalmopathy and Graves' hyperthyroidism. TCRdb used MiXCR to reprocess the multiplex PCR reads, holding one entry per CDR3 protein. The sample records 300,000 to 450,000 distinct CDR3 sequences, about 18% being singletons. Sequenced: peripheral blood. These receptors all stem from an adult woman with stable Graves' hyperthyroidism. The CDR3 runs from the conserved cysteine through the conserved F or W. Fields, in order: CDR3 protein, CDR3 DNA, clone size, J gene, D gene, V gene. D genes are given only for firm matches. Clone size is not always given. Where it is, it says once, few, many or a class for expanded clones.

cdr3_aa: CASISGQGAHGYTF
cdr3_nt: TGTGCCAGCATCTCAGGACAGGGGGCGCACGGCTACACCTTC
clone_size: many
j_call: TRBJ1-2
d_call: TRBD1
v_call: TRBV28

cdr3_aa: CASSELGLADYEQYF
cdr3_nt: TGTGCCAGCAGCGAATTAGGACTAGCGGACTACGAGCAGTACTTC
clone_size: many
j_call: TRBJ2-7
d_call: TRBD2
v_call: TRBV7-9

cdr3_aa: CASRTPDGEQETQYF
cdr3_nt: TGTGCCAGCAGGACACCGGACGGGGAACAAGAGACCCAGTACTTC
clone_size: many
j_call: TRBJ2-5
d_call: -
v_call: TRBV11-2

cdr3_aa: CASSQDRTDYNSHLHF
cdr3_nt: TGCGCCAGCAGCCAAGATCGCACAGACTATAATTCACACCTCCACTTT
clone_size: -
j_call: TRBJ1-6
d_call: -
v_call: TRBV4-3

cdr3_aa: CAASRDTEAFF
cdr3_nt: TGTGCCGCTTCGCGGGACACTGAAGCTTTCTTT
clone_size: many
j_call: TRBJ1-1
d_call: -
v_call: TRBV30

cdr3_aa: CATSDTGTGINGYTF
cdr3_nt: TGTGCCACCAGTGATACCGGGACAGGAATAAATGGCTACACCTTC
clone_size: many
j_call: TRBJ1-2
d_call: TRBD1
v_call: TRBV24-1

cdr3_aa: CASSYSMVRTNEQFF
cdr3_nt: TGTGCCAGCAGTTACTCGATGGTGAGGACCAATGAGCAGTTCTTC
clone_size: few
j_call: TRBJ2-1
d_call: -
v_call: TRBV6-2/TRBV6-3

cdr3_aa: CASSPRGVNTEAFF
cdr3_nt: TGTGCCAGCAGCCCCCGGGGGGTCAACACTGAAGCTTTCTTT
clone_size: many
j_call: TRBJ1-1
d_call: -
v_call: TRBV12-3/TRBV12-4

cdr3_aa: CASSLLGGAETQYF
cdr3_nt: TGTGCCAGCAGCTTATTGGGGGGAGCGGAGACCCAGTACTTC
clone_size: -
j_call: TRBJ2-5
d_call: -
v_call: TRBV7-2

cdr3_aa: CASSYAGRENIKYF
cdr3_nt: TGTGCCAGCAGCTACGCTGGCAGGGAAAACATTAAGTACTTC
clone_size: many
j_call: TRBJ2-4
d_call: -
v_call: TRBV12-3/TRBV12-4

cdr3_aa: CASSIGQGNSPLHF
cdr3_nt: TGTGCCAGCAGCATCGGACAGGGAAATTCACCCCTCCACTTT
clone_size: many
j_call: TRBJ1-6
d_call: TRBD1
v_call: TRBV12-3/TRBV12-4

cdr3_aa: CASSQVQGSGELFF
cdr3_nt: TGCGCCAGCAGCCAAGTCCAAGGCAGCGGGGAGCTGTTTTTT
clone_size: -
j_call: TRBJ2-2
d_call: -
v_call: TRBV4-1

cdr3_aa: CASSESIAGGPNQETQYF
cdr3_nt: TGTGCCAGCAGTGAGAGTATAGCGGGGGGACCTAACCAAGAGACCCAGTACTTC
clone_size: -
j_call: TRBJ2-5
d_call: TRBD2
v_call: TRBV12-3/TRBV12-4

cdr3_aa: CASSLGGGNEQFF
cdr3_nt: TGTGCCAGCAGTTTAGGGGGAGGCAATGAGCAGTTCTTC
clone_size: -
j_call: TRBJ2-1
d_call: -
v_call: TRBV28

cdr3_aa: CASSFHRGGRSGANVLTF
cdr3_nt: TGTGCCAGCAGCTTTCACAGGGGCGGACGCTCTGGGGCCAACGTCCTGACTTTC
clone_size: few
j_call: TRBJ2-6
d_call: TRBD1
v_call: TRBV7-8

cdr3_aa: CASSLGDRGRGYTF
cdr3_nt: TGCGCCAGCAGCTTGGGGGACAGGGGGCGAGGCTACACCTTC
clone_size: many
j_call: TRBJ1-2
d_call: TRBD1
v_call: TRBV5-1

cdr3_aa: CASRTGGLETQYF
cdr3_nt: TGTGCCAGCAGAACAGGGGGCCTGGAGACCCAGTACTTC
clone_size: many
j_call: TRBJ2-5
d_call: TRBD1
v_call: TRBV2

cdr3_aa: CASSVTSGYEQYF
cdr3_nt: TGTGCCAGCAGTGTCACTAGCGGCTACGAGCAGTACTTC
clone_size: many
j_call: TRBJ2-7
d_call: TRBD2
v_call: TRBV6-1

cdr3_aa: CASSFKKGISDSPLHF
cdr3_nt: TGTGCCAGCAGCTTCAAGAAGGGCATAAGCGATTCACCCCTCCACTTT
clone_size: many
j_call: TRBJ1-6
d_call: -
v_call: TRBV7-9

cdr3_aa: CASSQVGRNQPQHF
cdr3_nt: TGCGCCAGCAGCCAAGTGGGACGAAATCAGCCCCAGCATTTT
clone_size: few
j_call: TRBJ1-5
d_call: -
v_call: TRBV4-1

cdr3_aa: CASSPPAGTPPYEQYF
cdr3_nt: TGTGCCAGCAGTCCCCCCGCCGGGACGCCTCCCTACGAGCAGTACTTC
clone_size: many
j_call: TRBJ2-7
d_call: -
v_call: TRBV28

cdr3_aa: CSVEDASGEPYEQYF
cdr3_nt: TGCAGCGTTGAAGACGCGTCCGGAGAACCTTACGAGCAGTACTTC
clone_size: many
j_call: TRBJ2-7
d_call: -
v_call: TRBV29-1

cdr3_aa: CASSHPGQGKYEQYF
cdr3_nt: TGTGCCAGCAGTCACCCGGGTCAGGGGAAATACGAGCAGTACTTC
clone_size: many
j_call: TRBJ2-7
d_call: -
v_call: TRBV27

cdr3_aa: CASSLTGEDGYTF
cdr3_nt: TGTGCCAGCAGTCTTACAGGGGAAGATGGCTACACCTTC
clone_size: -
j_call: TRBJ1-2
d_call: TRBD1
v_call: TRBV6-1

cdr3_aa: CASSLSPGQGAFF
cdr3_nt: TGTGCCAGCAGCTTGTCGCCGGGCCAGGGAGCTTTCTTT
clone_size: many
j_call: TRBJ1-1
d_call: -
v_call: TRBV5-8

cdr3_aa: CASSFLPGTASYEQYF
cdr3_nt: TGCGCCAGCAGCTTCCTGCCCGGGACGGCGTCTTACGAGCAGTACTTC
clone_size: many
j_call: TRBJ2-7
d_call: -
v_call: TRBV5-1

cdr3_aa: CASTSGANYGYTF
cdr3_nt: TGTGCCAGCACATCAGGGGCTAACTATGGCTACACCTTC
clone_size: many
j_call: TRBJ1-2
d_call: -
v_call: TRBV12-3/TRBV12-4

cdr3_aa: CASSLWVWGRHSNQPQHF
cdr3_nt: TGTGCCAGCAGTTTATGGGTATGGGGGCGGCATAGCAATCAGCCCCAGCATTTT
clone_size: many
j_call: TRBJ1-5
d_call: -
v_call: TRBV28

cdr3_aa: CASSFLNSGNTIYF
cdr3_nt: TGTGCCAGCAGCTTTTTGAACTCTGGAAACACCATATATTTT
clone_size: many
j_call: TRBJ1-3
d_call: -
v_call: TRBV7-9

cdr3_aa: CSARDRRQGAGYTF
cdr3_nt: TGCAGTGCTAGAGATCGGCGACAGGGTGCTGGCTACACCTTC
clone_size: many
j_call: TRBJ1-2
d_call: TRBD1
v_call: TRBV20-1

cdr3_aa: CASKGYSYEQYF
cdr3_nt: TGTGCCAGCAAAGGGTACTCCTACGAGCAGTACTTC
clone_size: many
j_call: TRBJ2-7
d_call: -
v_call: TRBV6-1

cdr3_aa: CSVEDLVVGQYF
cdr3_nt: TGCAGCGTTGAAGATCTTGTGGTTGGGCAGTACTTC
clone_size: many
j_call: TRBJ2-7
d_call: -
v_call: TRBV29-1

cdr3_aa: CASSLVIGTGGYGYTF
cdr3_nt: TGTGCCAGCAGCTTGGTTATCGGGACAGGGGGTTACGGCTACACCTTC
clone_size: -
j_call: TRBJ1-2
d_call: TRBD1
v_call: TRBV5-5

cdr3_aa: CASSTTTGVDTEAFF
cdr3_nt: TGCGCCAGCAGCACCACCACAGGGGTTGACACTGAAGCTTTCTTT
clone_size: many
j_call: TRBJ1-1
d_call: TRBD1
v_call: TRBV5-1

cdr3_aa: CATSRQVNTEAFF
cdr3_nt: TGTGCCACCAGCAGACAAGTGAACACTGAAGCTTTCTTT
clone_size: many
j_call: TRBJ1-1
d_call: -
v_call: TRBV15

cdr3_aa: CASSEMVNTGELFF
cdr3_nt: TGTGCCAGTAGTGAGATGGTGAACACCGGGGAGCTGTTTTTT
clone_size: many
j_call: TRBJ2-2
d_call: -
v_call: TRBV19

cdr3_aa: CASRDRVILGFYEQYF
cdr3_nt: TGTGCCAGCAGGGACAGGGTGATTTTGGGATTCTACGAGCAGTACTTC
clone_size: many
j_call: TRBJ2-7
d_call: TRBD1
v_call: TRBV28

cdr3_aa: CSAAWRGVQYF
cdr3_nt: TGCAGTGCTGCATGGCGGGGGGTGCAGTACTTC
clone_size: few
j_call: TRBJ2-7
d_call: TRBD2
v_call: TRBV20-1

cdr3_aa: CASLYKATSGSRWETQYF
cdr3_nt: TGTGCCAGCCTCTACAAGGCTACTAGCGGGAGTCGTTGGGAGACCCAGTACTTC
clone_size: -
j_call: TRBJ2-5
d_call: TRBD2
v_call: TRBV2

cdr3_aa: CASSEGAGGSYEQYF
cdr3_nt: TGTGCCAGCAGCGAAGGGGCGGGCGGGAGCTACGAGCAGTACTTC
clone_size: many
j_call: TRBJ2-7
d_call: TRBD2
v_call: TRBV7-2

cdr3_aa: CATSIDSPEATLEETQYF
cdr3_nt: TGTGCCACCAGCATAGATTCCCCTGAGGCGACCCTTGAGGAGACCCAGTACTTC
clone_size: many
j_call: TRBJ2-5
d_call: -
v_call: TRBV15

cdr3_aa: CASSLPTGSGGYTF
cdr3_nt: TGTGCCAGCAGTTTGCCGACAGGGTCTGGTGGCTACACCTTC
clone_size: many
j_call: TRBJ1-2
d_call: TRBD1
v_call: TRBV12-3/TRBV12-4

cdr3_aa: CASISRSTGSYNSPLHF
cdr3_nt: TGTGCCAGCATCAGTCGCTCAACCGGGTCCTATAATTCACCCCTCCACTTT
clone_size: many
j_call: TRBJ1-6
d_call: -
v_call: TRBV6-1

cdr3_aa: CASLHRDSQETQYF
cdr3_nt: TGTGCCAGCCTCCACCGGGACAGCCAAGAGACCCAGTACTTC
clone_size: many
j_call: TRBJ2-5
d_call: TRBD1
v_call: TRBV6-1

cdr3_aa: CASSSQLVYEQYF
cdr3_nt: TGTGCCAGCAGCTCCCAGCTCGTCTACGAGCAGTACTTC
clone_size: many
j_call: TRBJ2-7
d_call: -
v_call: TRBV11-2